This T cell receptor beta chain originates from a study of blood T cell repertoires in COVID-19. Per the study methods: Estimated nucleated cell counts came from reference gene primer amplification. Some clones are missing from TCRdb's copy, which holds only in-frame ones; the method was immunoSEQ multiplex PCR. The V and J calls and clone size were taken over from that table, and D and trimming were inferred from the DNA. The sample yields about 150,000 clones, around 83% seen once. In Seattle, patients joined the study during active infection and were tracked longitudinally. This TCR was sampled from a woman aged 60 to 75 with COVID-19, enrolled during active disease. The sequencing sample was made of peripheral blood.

CDR3 sequence (DNA): TGTGCCAGCAGCGTAGGAGGCCGAGCCCGCTTCTATGGCTACACCTTC. Amino acid sequence: CASSVGGRARFYGYTF. V is TRBV9 and J is TRBJ1-2; D is undetermined. Germline V CDR1 and CDR2: SGDLS, YYNGEE. The V end was cut by 0 bases, the J end by 4 bases, with 16 bases between. The CDR3 is made up of 16 amino acids.